The clone carrying this T cell receptor (beta chain) was observed a handful of times. Method: immunoSEQ multiplex PCR; TCRdb's copy keeps in-frame clones and lacks some. The sample lists roughly 62,000 clones, around three quarters occurring once. Germline V gene lookup returns CDR1 MNHEY and CDR2 SVGAGI. The CDR3 loop spans 15 amino acids. The V end was cut by 8 bases, the J end by 6 bases, with 22 bases between. This sample was included in a study of T cell responses to AZD1222 COVID-19 vaccine. The starting material was peripheral blood, obtained on day 0 of AZD1222 vaccination. The chain links TRBV6-5 to TRBJ1-1, with D maybe TRBD1 (6 bases). The sequence was obtained from an adult in good health. The chain's CDR3 is CASRPPSGARAEAFF. Here the CDR3 DNA reads TGTGCCAGCCGCCCCCCCTCGGGGGCCCGTGCTGAAGCTTTCTTT.